Following are 2 T cell receptor beta chains from one sample sequenced in a study of cytomegalovirus exposure and HLA in healthy donors. 13 Jbeta primers and 60 Vbeta primers were used for the PCR. The table came from immunoSEQ multiplex PCR; TCRdb's copy has only in-frame clones and leaves some out. The sample lists over 150,000 clones; roughly 80% were seen once. The source material was PBMCs. These receptors were taken from a man aged 25-40 years in good health and CMV-seropositive.

The chain combines TRBV27 with TRBJ2-3; D possibly corresponds to TRBD2 (6 bases). CDR1 is MNHEY and CDR2 is SMNVEV in the germline V gene (reference sequence). There are 15 residues in the CDR3. The ends were cut back, 10 bases at V and 1 base at J, with 18 bases in the middle. The DNA for the CDR3 is TGTGCCACAGCGAGTCTGCGGGACCGCACAGATACGCAGTATTTT. This encodes CATASLRDRTDTQYF.

The gene calls are TRBV28 and TRBJ1-4; a possible D gene is TRBD1 (5 bases). Trimming shortened V by 4 bases and J by 0 bases, and 15 bases separated the two germline ends. Germline V gene lookup returns CDR1 MDHEN and CDR2 SYDVKM. The CDR3 has 17 residues. CDR3 in DNA: TGTGCCAGCAGTTATCCGGGGGACTTGGCAACTAATGAAAAACTGTTTTTT. Translated: CASSYPGDLATNEKLFF. The entire variable domain, with the rest obtained from reference TRBV28 and TRBJ1-4, is as follows: DVKVTQSSRYLVKRTGEKVFLECVQDMDHENMFWYRQDPGLGLRLIYFSYDVKMKEKGDIPEGYSVSREKKERFSLILESASTNQTSMYLCASSYPGDLATNEKLFFGSGTQLSVL.